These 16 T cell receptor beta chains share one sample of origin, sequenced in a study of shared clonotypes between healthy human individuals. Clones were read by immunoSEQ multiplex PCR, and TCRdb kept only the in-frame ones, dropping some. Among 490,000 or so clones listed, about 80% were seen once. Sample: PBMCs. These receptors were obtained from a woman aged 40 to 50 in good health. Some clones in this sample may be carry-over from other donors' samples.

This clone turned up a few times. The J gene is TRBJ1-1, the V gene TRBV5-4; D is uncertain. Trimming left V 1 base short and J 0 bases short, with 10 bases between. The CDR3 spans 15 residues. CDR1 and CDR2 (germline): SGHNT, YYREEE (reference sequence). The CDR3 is CASSLRRLVNTEAFF. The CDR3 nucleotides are TGTGCCAGCAGCTTGCGGCGACTCGTGAACACTGAAGCTTTCTTT.

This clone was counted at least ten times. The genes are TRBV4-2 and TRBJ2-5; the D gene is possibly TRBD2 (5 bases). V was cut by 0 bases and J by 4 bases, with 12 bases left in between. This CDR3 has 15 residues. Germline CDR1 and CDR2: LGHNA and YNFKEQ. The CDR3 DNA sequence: TGTGCCAGCAGCCAAGACGAAGGGAGTGCAGAGACCCAGTACTTC. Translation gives CASSQDEGSAETQYF.

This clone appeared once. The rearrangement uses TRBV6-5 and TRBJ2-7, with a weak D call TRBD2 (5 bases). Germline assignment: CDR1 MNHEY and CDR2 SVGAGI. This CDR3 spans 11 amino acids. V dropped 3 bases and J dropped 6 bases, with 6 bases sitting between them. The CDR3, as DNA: TGTGCCAGCAGTTATCGGGGCGAGCAGTACTTC. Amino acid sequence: CASSYRGEQYF.

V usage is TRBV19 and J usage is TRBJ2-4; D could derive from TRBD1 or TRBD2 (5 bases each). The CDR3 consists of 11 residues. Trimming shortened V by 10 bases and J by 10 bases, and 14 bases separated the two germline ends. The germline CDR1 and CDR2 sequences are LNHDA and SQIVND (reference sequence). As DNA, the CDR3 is TGTGCCACTCCGGGGCCCGCGATTCAGTACTTC. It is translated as CATPGPAIQYF.

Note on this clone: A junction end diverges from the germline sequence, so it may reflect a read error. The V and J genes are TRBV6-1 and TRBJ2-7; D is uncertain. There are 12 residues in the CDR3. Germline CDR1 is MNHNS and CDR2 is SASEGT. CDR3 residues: CAISEPGHEQYF. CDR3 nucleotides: TGTGCCATCAGTGAACCCGGGCACGAGCAGTACTTC.

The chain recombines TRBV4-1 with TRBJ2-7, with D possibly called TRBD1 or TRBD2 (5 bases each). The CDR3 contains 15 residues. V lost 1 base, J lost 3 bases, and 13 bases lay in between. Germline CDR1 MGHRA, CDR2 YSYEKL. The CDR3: CASSQAGGAGYEQYF. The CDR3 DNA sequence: TGCGCCAGCAGCCAAGCCGGTGGGGCGGGCTACGAGCAGTACTTC.

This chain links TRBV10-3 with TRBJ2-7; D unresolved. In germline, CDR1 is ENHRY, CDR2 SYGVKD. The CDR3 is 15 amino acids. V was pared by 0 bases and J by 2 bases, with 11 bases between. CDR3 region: CAISESLDAAYEQYF. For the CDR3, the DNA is TGTGCCATCAGTGAGTCCTTGGACGCCGCCTACGAGCAGTACTTC.

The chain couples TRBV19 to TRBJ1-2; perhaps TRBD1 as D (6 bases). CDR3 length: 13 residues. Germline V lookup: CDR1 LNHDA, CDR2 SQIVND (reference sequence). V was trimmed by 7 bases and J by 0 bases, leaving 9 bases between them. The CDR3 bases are TGTGCCAGTACCACAGGGTCTAACTATGGCTACACCTTC. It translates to CASTTGSNYGYTF.

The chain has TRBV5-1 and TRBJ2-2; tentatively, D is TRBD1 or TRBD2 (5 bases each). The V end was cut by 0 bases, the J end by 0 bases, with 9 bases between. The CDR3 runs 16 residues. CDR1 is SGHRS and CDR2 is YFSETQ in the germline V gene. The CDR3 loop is CASSLGRGANTGELFF. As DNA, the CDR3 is TGCGCCAGCAGCTTGGGTAGGGGAGCGAACACCGGGGAGCTGTTTTTT.

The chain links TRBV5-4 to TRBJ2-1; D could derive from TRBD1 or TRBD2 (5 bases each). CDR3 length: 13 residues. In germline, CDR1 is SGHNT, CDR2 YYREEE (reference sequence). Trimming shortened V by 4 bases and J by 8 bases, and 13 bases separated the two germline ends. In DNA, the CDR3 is TGTGCCAGCAGCCCCCGGGGACCTTATGAGCAGTTCTTC. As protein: CASSPRGPYEQFF.

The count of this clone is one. Here the CDR3 reads CASKLRGLTGELFF. CDR3 DNA sequence: TGTGCCAGTAAGCTCCGGGGGTTGACCGGGGAGCTGTTTTTT. V and J are TRBV19 and TRBJ2-2, with D perhaps matching TRBD2 (6 bases). The CDR3 extends over 14 amino acids. Germline V gene data show CDR1 as LNHDA and CDR2 as SQIVND (reference sequence). The V end lost 7 bases, the J end lost 5 bases, and 14 bases lay between the germline ends.

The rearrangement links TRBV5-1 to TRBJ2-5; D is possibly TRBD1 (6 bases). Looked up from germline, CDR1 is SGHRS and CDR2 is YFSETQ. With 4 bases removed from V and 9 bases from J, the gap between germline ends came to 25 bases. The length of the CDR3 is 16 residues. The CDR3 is CASSPRTDSLFPAQYF. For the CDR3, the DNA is TGCGCCAGCAGCCCCCGGACGGACAGCTTATTCCCGGCCCAGTACTTC. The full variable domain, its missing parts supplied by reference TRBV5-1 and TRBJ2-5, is KAGVTQTPRYLIKTRGQQVTLSCSPISGHRSVSWYQQTPGQGLQFLFEYFSETQRNKGNFPGRFSGRQFSNSRSEMNVSTLELGDSALYLCASSPRTDSLFPAQYFGPGTRLLVL.

The CDR3 bases are TGTGCCAGCTCACCGCGGACAGTTAGCACAGATACGCAGTATTTT. Encoded protein: CASSPRTVSTDTQYF. The rearrangement links TRBV18 to TRBJ2-3; possible D gene TRBD1, 6 bases. Germline CDR1 reads KGHSH; CDR2 reads LQKENI. Trimming cost V 3 bases and J 0 bases, with 10 bases left between them. This CDR3 spans 15 amino acids.

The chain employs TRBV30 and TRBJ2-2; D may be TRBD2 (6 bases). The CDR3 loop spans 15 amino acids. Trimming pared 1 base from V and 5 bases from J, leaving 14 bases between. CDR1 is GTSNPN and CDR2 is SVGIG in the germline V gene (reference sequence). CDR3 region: CAWSGRGGGTGELFF. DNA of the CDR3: TGTGCCTGGAGTGGTCGGGGAGGAGGGACCGGGGAGCTGTTTTTT.

CDR3 loop: CSVEERGGETQYF. For the CDR3, the DNA is TGCAGCGTTGAAGAACGGGGGGGAGAGACCCAGTACTTC. This chain links TRBV29-1 with TRBJ2-5; 8 positions match TRBD2. Germline values: CDR1 SQVTM, CDR2 ANQGSEA. J lost 4 bases, V lost 0 bases, and 1 base had no gene match. CDR3 length equals 13 residues.

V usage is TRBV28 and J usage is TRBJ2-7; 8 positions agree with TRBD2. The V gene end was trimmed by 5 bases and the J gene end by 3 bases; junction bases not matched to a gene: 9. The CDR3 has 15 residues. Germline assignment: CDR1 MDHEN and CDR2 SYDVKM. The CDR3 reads CASSLPGGAGYEQYF. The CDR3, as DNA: TGTGCCAGCAGTCTCCCCGGGGGGGCGGGCTACGAGCAGTACTTC.